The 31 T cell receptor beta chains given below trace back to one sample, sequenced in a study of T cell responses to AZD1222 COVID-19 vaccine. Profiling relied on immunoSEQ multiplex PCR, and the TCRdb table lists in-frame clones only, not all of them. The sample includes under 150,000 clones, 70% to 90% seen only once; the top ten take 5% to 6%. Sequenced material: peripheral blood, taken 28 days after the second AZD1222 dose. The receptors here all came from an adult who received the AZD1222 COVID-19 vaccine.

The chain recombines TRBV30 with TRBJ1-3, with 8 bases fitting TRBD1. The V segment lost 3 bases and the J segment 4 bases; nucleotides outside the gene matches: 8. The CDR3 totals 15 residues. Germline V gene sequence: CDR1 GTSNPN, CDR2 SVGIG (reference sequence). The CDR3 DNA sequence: TGTGCCTGGAGACAATTCCGGGACAGGGGAAACACCATATATTTT. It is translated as CAWRQFRDRGNTIYF.

The CDR3 DNA follows: TGTGCCAGCAGCTTGGAAGGGGACACCATATATTTT. As protein: CASSLEGDTIYF. The chain joins TRBV5-4 to TRBJ1-3; D may be TRBD1 (5 bases). CDR1 is SGHNT, CDR2 YYREEE, per germline (reference sequence). V shed 0 bases and J shed 8 bases, with 6 bases lying between them. CDR3 length: 12 residues.

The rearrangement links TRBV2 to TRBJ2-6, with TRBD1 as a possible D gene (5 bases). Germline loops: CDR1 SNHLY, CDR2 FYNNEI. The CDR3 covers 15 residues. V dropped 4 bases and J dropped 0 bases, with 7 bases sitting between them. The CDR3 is CASSGQISGANVLTF. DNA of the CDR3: TGTGCCAGCAGTGGACAGATCTCTGGGGCCAACGTCCTGACTTTC. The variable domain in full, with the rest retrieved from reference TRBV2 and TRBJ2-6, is EPEVTQTPSHQVTQMGQEVILRCVPISNHLYFYWYRQILGQKVEFLVSFYNNEISEKSEIFDDQFSVERPDGSNFTLKIRSTKLEDSAMYFCASSGQISGANVLTFGAGSRLTVL.

The CDR3 here is CASSWGQGTGELFF. The DNA of the CDR3 is TGCGCCAGCAGCTGGGGACAGGGGACCGGGGAGCTGTTTTTT. The chain combines TRBV5-1 with TRBJ2-2; 10 nucleotides match TRBD1. V was clipped by 3 bases and J by 5 bases; unmatched bases: 1. The germline V gene has CDR1 SGHRS and CDR2 YFSETQ. The CDR3 consists of 14 residues.

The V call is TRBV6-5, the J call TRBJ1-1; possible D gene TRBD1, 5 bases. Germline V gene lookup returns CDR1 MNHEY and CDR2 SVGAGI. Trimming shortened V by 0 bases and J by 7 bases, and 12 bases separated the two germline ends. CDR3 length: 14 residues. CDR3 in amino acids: CASSYSAGTNEAFF. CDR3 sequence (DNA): TGTGCCAGCAGTTACTCGGCTGGGACGAATGAAGCTTTCTTT.

The chain's CDR3 is CSASGQTNYGYTF. CDR3 in DNA: TGCAGCGCCTCGGGACAAACGAACTATGGCTACACCTTC. V and J are TRBV29-1 and TRBJ1-2; D is perhaps TRBD1 (6 bases). Trimming took off 7 bases at V and 2 bases at J, with 14 bases between the two ends. CDR1 SQVTM and CDR2 ANQGSEA come from the germline V gene. This CDR3 contains 13 residues.

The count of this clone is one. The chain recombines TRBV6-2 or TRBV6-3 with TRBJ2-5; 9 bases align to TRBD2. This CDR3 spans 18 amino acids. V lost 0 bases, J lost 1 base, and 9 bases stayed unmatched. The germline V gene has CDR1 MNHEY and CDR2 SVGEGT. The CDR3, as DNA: TGTGCCAGCAGTTACTCGATGGCGCGGGGGGGGATCCAAGAGACCCAGTACTTC. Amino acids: CASSYSMARGGIQETQYF.

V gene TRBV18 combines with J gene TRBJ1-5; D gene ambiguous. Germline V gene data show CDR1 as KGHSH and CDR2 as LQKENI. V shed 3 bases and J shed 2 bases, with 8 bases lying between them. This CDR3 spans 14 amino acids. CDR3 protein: CASSPGYRNQPQHF. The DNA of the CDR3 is TGTGCCAGCTCACCGGGATATCGCAATCAGCCCCAGCATTTT.

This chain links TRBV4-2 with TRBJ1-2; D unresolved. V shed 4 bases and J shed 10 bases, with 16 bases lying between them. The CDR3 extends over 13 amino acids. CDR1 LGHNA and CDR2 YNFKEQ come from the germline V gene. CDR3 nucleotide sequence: TGTGCCAGCAGCCTGTTGGGCTCAACAGACTACACCTTC. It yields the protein CASSLLGSTDYTF.

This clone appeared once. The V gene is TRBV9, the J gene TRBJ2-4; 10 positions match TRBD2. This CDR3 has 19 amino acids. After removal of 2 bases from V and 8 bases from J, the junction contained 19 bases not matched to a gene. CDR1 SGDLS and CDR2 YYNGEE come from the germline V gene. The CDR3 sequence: CASSVAEGTSVNPKDIQYF. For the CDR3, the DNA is TGTGCCAGCAGCGTCGCGGAAGGGACTAGCGTCAATCCGAAGGACATTCAGTACTTC.

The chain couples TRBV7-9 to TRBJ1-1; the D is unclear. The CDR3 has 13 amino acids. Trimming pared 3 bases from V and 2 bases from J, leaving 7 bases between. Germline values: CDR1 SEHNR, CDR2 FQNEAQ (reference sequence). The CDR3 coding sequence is TGTGCCAGCAGCTTTACACACAACACTGAAGCTTTCTTT. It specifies CASSFTHNTEAFF.

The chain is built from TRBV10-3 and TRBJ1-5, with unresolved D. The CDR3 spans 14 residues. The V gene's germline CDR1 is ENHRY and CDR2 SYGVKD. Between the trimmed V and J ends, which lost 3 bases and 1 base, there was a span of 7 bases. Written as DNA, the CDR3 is TGTGCCATCAGTGAAACGGGGAGCAATCAGCCCCAGCATTTT. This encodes CAISETGSNQPQHF.

Here the CDR3 DNA reads TGTGCCAGCAGTGAAGATCTCGGCACTGAAGCTTTCTTT. This codes for CASSEDLGTEAFF. The V call is TRBV6-1, the J call TRBJ1-1; D gene unclear. The CDR3 totals 13 residues. Trimming removed 1 base at V and 4 bases at J, with 7 bases between. Germline V CDR1 and CDR2: MNHNS, SASEGT.

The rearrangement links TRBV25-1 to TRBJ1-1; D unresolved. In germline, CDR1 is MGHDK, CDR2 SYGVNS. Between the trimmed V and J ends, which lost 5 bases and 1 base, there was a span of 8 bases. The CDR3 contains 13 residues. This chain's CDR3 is CASSRTGNTEAFF. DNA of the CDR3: TGTGCCAGCAGTAGGACGGGGAACACTGAAGCTTTCTTT.

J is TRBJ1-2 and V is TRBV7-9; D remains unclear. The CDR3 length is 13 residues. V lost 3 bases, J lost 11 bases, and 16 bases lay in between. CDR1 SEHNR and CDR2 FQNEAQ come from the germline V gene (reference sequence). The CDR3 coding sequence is TGTGCCAGCAGCTTGACAACGGTCTTAGGGTACACCTTC. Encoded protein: CASSLTTVLGYTF.

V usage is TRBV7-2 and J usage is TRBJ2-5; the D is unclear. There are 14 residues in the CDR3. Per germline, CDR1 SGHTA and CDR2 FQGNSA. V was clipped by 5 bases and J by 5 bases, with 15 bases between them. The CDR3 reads CASSPWVQSETQYF. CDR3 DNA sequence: TGTGCCAGCAGCCCTTGGGTTCAGTCCGAGACCCAGTACTTC.

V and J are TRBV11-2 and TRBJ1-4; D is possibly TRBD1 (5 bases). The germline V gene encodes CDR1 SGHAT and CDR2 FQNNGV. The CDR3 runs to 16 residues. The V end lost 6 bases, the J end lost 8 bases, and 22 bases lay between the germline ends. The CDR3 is CASRSPGLGKGEKLFF. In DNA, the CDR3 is TGTGCCAGCAGATCGCCGGGCCTCGGAAAGGGGGAAAAACTGTTTTTT.

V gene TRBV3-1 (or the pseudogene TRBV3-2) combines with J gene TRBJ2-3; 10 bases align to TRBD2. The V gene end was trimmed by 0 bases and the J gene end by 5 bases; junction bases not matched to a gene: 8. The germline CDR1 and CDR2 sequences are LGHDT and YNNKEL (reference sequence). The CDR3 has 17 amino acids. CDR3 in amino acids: CASSQDLLAGVGDTQYF. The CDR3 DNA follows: TGTGCCAGCAGCCAAGATCTGCTAGCGGGGGTAGGAGATACGCAGTATTTT.

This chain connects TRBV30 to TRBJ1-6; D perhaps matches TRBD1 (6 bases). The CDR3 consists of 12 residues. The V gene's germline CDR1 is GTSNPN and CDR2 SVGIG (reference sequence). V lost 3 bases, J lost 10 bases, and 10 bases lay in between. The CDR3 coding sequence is TGTGCCTGGAGGGGGGCGAGGTCACCCCTCCACTTT. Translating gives CAWRGARSPLHF.

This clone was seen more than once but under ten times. The CDR3 coding sequence is TGCGCCAGCAGCTTTAGCCCGTTGGGCTCCTACAATGAGCAGTTCTTC. Translation: CASSFSPLGSYNEQFF. The J gene is TRBJ2-1, the V gene TRBV5-1, with unresolved D. Trimming took 2 bases from V and 0 from J, leaving 12 bases between them. The germline V gene encodes CDR1 SGHRS and CDR2 YFSETQ. CDR3 length equals 16 residues.

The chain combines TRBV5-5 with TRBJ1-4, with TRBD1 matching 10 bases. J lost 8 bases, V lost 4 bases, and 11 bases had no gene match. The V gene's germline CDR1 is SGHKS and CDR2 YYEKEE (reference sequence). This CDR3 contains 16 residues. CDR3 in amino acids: CASSPLGTGDPEKLFF. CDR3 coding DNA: TGTGCCAGCAGCCCCCTAGGGACAGGGGATCCGGAAAAACTGTTTTTT.

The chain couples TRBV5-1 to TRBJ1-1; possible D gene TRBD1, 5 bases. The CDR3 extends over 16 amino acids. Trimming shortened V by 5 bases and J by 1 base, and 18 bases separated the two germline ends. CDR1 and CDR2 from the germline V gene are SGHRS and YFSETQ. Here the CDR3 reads CASSRDGIMRNTEAFF. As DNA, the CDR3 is TGCGCCAGCAGTCGGGACGGAATTATGAGGAACACTGAAGCTTTCTTT. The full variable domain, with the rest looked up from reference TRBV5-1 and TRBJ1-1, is KAGVTQTPRYLIKTRGQQVTLSCSPISGHRSVSWYQQTPGQGLQFLFEYFSETQRNKGNFPGRFSGRQFSNSRSEMNVSTLELGDSALYLCASSRDGIMRNTEAFFGQGTRLTVV.

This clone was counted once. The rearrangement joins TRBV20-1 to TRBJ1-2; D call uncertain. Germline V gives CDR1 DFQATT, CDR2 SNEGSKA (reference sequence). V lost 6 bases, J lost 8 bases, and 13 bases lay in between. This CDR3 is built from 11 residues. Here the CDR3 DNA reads TGCAGTGCGAGCATTGGGAAAGGCTACACCTTC. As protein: CSASIGKGYTF.

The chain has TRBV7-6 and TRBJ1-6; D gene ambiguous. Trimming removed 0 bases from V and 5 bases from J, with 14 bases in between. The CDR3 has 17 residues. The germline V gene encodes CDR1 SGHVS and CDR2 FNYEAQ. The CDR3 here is CASSLARFPTHNSPLHF. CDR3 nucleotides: TGTGCCAGCAGCTTAGCGCGGTTTCCGACTCATAATTCACCCCTCCACTTT. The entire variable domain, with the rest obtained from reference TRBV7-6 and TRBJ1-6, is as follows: GAGVSQSPRYKVTKRGQDVALRCDPISGHVSLYWYRQALGQGPEFLTYFNYEAQQDKSGLPNDRFSAERPEGSISTLTIQRTEQRDSAMYRCASSLARFPTHNSPLHFGNGTRLTVT.

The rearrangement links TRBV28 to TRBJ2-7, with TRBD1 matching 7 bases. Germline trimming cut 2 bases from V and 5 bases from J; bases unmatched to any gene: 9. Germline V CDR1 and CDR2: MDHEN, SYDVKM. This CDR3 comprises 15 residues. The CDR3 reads CASSLRKTGVDEQYF. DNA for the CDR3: TGTGCCAGCAGTTTAAGGAAAACAGGGGTGGACGAGCAGTACTTC.

The CDR3 spells CASSLGTGDYGYTF. The CDR3 coding sequence is TGTGCCAGTAGTTTAGGGACAGGGGACTATGGCTACACCTTC. The rearrangement joins TRBV19 to TRBJ1-2, with TRBD1 identical over 10 bases. Looked up from germline, CDR1 is LNHDA and CDR2 is SQIVND (reference sequence). CDR3 length equals 14 residues. V was clipped by 5 bases and J by 3 bases; unmatched bases: 3.

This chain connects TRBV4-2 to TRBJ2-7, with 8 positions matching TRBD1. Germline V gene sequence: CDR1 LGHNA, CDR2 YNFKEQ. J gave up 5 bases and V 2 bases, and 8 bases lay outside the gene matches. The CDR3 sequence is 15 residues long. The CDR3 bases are TGTGCCAGCAGCCAATACGCAGGGGGCGGTGACGAGCAGTACTTC. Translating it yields CASSQYAGGGDEQYF.

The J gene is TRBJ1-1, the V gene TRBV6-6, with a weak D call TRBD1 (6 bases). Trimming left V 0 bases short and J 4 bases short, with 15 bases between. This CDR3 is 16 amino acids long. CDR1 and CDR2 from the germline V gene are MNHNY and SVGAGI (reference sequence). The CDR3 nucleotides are TGTGCCAGCAGTTACTCACAGGGTGAGTTGGGCACTGAAGCTTTCTTT. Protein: CASSYSQGELGTEAFF.

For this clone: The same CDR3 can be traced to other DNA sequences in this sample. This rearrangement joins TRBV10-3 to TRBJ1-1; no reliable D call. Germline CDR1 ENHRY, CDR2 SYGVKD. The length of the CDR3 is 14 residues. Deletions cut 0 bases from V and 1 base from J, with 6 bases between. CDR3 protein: CAISESGRNTEAFF. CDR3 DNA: TGTGCCATCAGTGAGTCTGGCCGGAACACTGAAGCTTTCTTT.

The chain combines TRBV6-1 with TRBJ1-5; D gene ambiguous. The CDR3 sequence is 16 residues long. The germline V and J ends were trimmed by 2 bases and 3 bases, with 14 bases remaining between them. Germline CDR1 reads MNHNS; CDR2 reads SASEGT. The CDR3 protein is CASSESLPGHNQPQHF. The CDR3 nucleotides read TGTGCCAGCAGTGAATCCCTACCTGGTCACAATCAGCCCCAGCATTTT.

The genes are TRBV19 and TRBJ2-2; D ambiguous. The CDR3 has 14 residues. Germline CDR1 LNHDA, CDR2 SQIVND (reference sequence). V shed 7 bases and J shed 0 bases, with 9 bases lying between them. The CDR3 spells CASTLFANTGELFF. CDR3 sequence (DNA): TGTGCCAGTACCCTATTTGCGAACACCGGGGAGCTGTTTTTT.